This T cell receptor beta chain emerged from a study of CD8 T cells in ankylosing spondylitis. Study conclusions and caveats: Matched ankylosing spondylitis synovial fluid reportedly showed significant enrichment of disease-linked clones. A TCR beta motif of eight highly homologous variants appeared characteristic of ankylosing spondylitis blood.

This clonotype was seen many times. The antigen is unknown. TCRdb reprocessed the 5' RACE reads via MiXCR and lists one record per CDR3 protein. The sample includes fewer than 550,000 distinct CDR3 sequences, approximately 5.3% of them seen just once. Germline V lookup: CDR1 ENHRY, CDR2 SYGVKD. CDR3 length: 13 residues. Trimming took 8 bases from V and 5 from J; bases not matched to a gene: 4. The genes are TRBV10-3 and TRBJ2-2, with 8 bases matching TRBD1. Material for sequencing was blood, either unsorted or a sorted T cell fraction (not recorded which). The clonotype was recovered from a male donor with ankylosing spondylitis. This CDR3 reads CAIRTGRTGELFF. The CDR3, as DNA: TGTGCCATCCGGACAGGGAGGACCGGGGAGCTGTTTTTT.